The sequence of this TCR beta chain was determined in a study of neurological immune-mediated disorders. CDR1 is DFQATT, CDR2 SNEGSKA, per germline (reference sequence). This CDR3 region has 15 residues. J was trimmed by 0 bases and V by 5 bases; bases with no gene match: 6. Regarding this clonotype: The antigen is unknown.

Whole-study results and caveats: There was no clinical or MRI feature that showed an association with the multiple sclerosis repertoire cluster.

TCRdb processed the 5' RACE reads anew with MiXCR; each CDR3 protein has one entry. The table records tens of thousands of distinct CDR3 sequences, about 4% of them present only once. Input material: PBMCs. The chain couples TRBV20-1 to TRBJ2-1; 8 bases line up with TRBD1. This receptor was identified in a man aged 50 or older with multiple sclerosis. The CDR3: CSAPDRGGSYNEQFF. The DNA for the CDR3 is TGCAGTGCTCCCGACAGGGGAGGCTCCTACAATGAGCAGTTCTTC.